This is a list of T cell receptor beta chains from one sample in a study of blood T cell repertoires in COVID-19. Method: immunoSEQ multiplex PCR; TCRdb's copy keeps in-frame clones and lacks some. The sample gives about 100,000 clones, approximately 92% of which show up once; 5% to 6% is in the top ten. The sequenced sample consisted of peripheral blood. These receptors all stem from a man aged 50 to 60 with active COVID-19. The CDR3 runs from the conserved cysteine through the conserved F or W. The order of the fields is clone size, D gene, CDR3 length, J gene, V gene, CDR3 DNA, CDR3 protein. D genes are given only for firm matches. For some rows the clone size is stated as once, few or many, or as a class when expanded; others skip it.

NA NA 18 TRBJ1-6 TRBV28 TGTGCCAGCAGTTTAGCAGGGGACCGCTTCGTCTATAATTCACCCCTCCACTTT CASSLAGDRFVYNSPLHF
NA TRBD1 15 TRBJ1-2 TRBV5-1 TGCGCCAGCAACACCGGGACAGGAGGGGTGGATGGCTACACCTTC CASNTGTGGVDGYTF
NA NA 13 TRBJ2-1 TRBV6-1 TGTGCCAGCAGTGAATCCCCGTACAATGAGCAGTTCTTC CASSESPYNEQFF
NA TRBD2 15 TRBJ2-5 TRBV11-2 TGTGCCAGCAGCGCACGACTAGCCGGAGGGGAGACCCAGTACTTC CASSARLAGGETQYF
NA TRBD1 12 TRBJ1-2 TRBV19 TGTGCCAGCCCAACAGGACAGGACGGCTACACCTTC CASPTGQDGYTF
NA NA 18 TRBJ2-3 TRBV21-1 TGTGCCAGCAGCACTGGACTTCAAGGGGGGGCCGGAAGGGGTACGCAGTATTTT CASSTGLQGGAGRGTQYF
NA NA 15 TRBJ2-7 TRBV7-2 TGTGCCAGCAGCTCCACAGTACACGGGAACTACGAGCAGTACTTC CASSSTVHGNYEQYF
NA NA 15 TRBJ2-3 TRBV10-2 TGCGCCAGCAGTGAGGGAGGAGGACTTCCAGATACGCAGTATTTT CASSEGGGLPDTQYF
NA NA 14 TRBJ1-2 TRBV6-6 TGTGCCAGCAGTTACGAATCGGCGGGCTATGGCTACACCTTC CASSYESAGYGYTF
once NA 14 TRBJ1-2 TRBV28 TGTGCCAGCAGTTTAGCAGGGGCGGCCTATGGCTACACCTTC CASSLAGAAYGYTF
NA NA 11 TRBJ2-5 TRBV27 TGTGCCAGCAAAAGGGGAGAGACCCAGTACTTC CASKRGETQYF
NA NA 14 TRBJ1-1 TRBV11-2 TGTGCCAGCAGCTCACTCCAGGGTGGCACTGAAGCTTTCTTT CASSSLQGGTEAFF
NA NA 13 TRBJ2-7 TRBV5-1 TGCGCCAGCAGTGTCATGGGGGCGAGTGAGCAGTACTTC CASSVMGASEQYF
NA NA 17 TRBJ2-6 TRBV28 TGTGCCAGCAGTAGCGAGGGGGTAATAGGTGGGGCCAACGTCCTGACTTTC CASSSEGVIGGANVLTF
NA TRBD1 14 TRBJ2-1 TRBV11-3 TGTGCCAGCAGCCCGGGACAGGCATCCGATGAGCAGTTCTTC CASSPGQASDEQFF
NA TRBD1 16 TRBJ1-6 TRBV7-9 TGTGCCAGCAGCTTAGCGCAGGGGGCAGCGGCGGCACCCCTCCACTTT CASSLAQGAAAAPLHF
NA NA 14 TRBJ1-1 TRBV19 TGTGCCAGTAGTATCCAGCGGATGAACACTGAAGCTTTCTTT CASSIQRMNTEAFF
NA NA 12 TRBJ1-6 TRBV5-8 TGTGCCAGCAGCCCACCGGATTCACCCCTCCACTTT CASSPPDSPLHF
NA TRBD1 14 TRBJ1-4 TRBV30 TGTGCCGGGCACCGCGGGACAGGACATGAAAAACTGTTTTTT CAGHRGTGHEKLFF
NA NA 14 TRBJ1-2 TRBV19 TGTGCCAGTAGTATACAGGGCTCCAACTATGGCTACACCTTC CASSIQGSNYGYTF
NA NA 12 TRBJ2-5 TRBV6-5 TGTGCCAGCGTAAAGCGGCAAGAGACCCAGTACTTC CASVKRQETQYF
NA TRBD2 16 TRBJ2-1 TRBV5-1 TGCGCCAGCAGCTTGGCCCAAGCGGGACCCTACAATGAGCAGTTCTTC CASSLAQAGPYNEQFF
NA NA 12 TRBJ2-5 TRBV27 TGTGCCAGCAGTCCCAGCGGGCAGGCCCAGTACTTC CASSPSGQAQYF
few NA 14 TRBJ2-7 TRBV28 TGTGCCAGCAGTTTCGGGGTTTCCCCAAGGGTGCAGTACTTC CASSFGVSPRVQYF
NA NA 12 TRBJ2-3 TRBV5-4 TGTGCCAGCAGCCGAACGGCAGATACGCAGTATTTT CASSRTADTQYF
NA NA 17 TRBJ2-6 TRBV2 TGTGCCAGCAGCGCGAGACAAGGATACTCTGGGGCCAACGTCCTGACTTTC CASSARQGYSGANVLTF
NA NA 16 TRBJ2-1 TRBV4-2 TGTGCCAGCAGCCAAGAATTGGCGGAAGCCTACAATGAGCAGTTCTTC CASSQELAEAYNEQFF
NA TRBD1 14 TRBJ2-7 TRBV10-3 TGTGCCATCCGAAGGGACAGGGAATCCGACGAGCAGTACTTC CAIRRDRESDEQYF
NA NA 16 TRBJ2-1 TRBV10-1 TGCGCCAGCAGTGAGGGCGGGTTACCCTCCTACAATGAGCAGTTCTTC CASSEGGLPSYNEQFF
NA NA 16 TRBJ2-7 TRBV5-6 TGTGCCAGCAGCTTACCGGAAAGGGGCGTTTCTGGTGAGCAGTACTTC CASSLPERGVSGEQYF
NA NA 13 TRBJ1-2 TRBV14 TGTGCCAGCAGCCAAGAGGCCCGTCAAGGCTACACCTTC CASSQEARQGYTF
NA TRBD2 17 TRBJ2-1 TRBV6-1 TGTGCCAGCAGTGAGCTAGGGGGTAGCGGGAGTTACAATGAGCAGTTCTTC CASSELGGSGSYNEQFF
NA NA 17 TRBJ2-3 TRBV15 TGTGCCACCAGCAACCCCGGGAAGAGCGGGAGCACAGATACGCAGTATTTT CATSNPGKSGSTDTQYF
NA TRBD2 15 TRBJ2-1 TRBV27 TGTGCCAGCAGTTTTTCGACTAGCGGGATCTATGAGCAGTTCTTC CASSFSTSGIYEQFF
NA NA 16 TRBJ1-5 TRBV18 TGTGCCAGGTCCTATCGGGAGAAGGGGAGCAATCAGCCCCAGCATTTT CARSYREKGSNQPQHF
NA TRBD2 15 TRBJ2-1 TRBV28 TGTGCCAGCAGCTCGGGACTAGCTGAGAACAATGAGCAGTTCTTC CASSSGLAENNEQFF
few TRBD2 12 TRBJ2-7 TRBV29-1 TGCAGCGTGGCGGGAGGGCCGCACGAGCAGTACTTC CSVAGGPHEQYF
NA NA 13 TRBJ2-2 TRBV28 TGTGCCAGCAGCCAACTAGCTTCCGGGGAGCTGTTTTTT CASSQLASGELFF
NA NA 11 TRBJ2-7 TRBV20-1 TGCAGTGCAGTTCAGGGCTACGAGCAGTACTTC CSAVQGYEQYF
NA NA 14 TRBJ1-5 TRBV19 TGTGCCAGTAGTATAACCGGGTTTAATCAGCCCCAGCATTTT CASSITGFNQPQHF
NA NA 14 TRBJ2-7 TRBV2 TGTGCCAATCGCTTTGGGCAGAGCTCCTACGAGCAGTACTTC CANRFGQSSYEQYF
once TRBD1 13 TRBJ1-2 TRBV28 TGTGCCAGCACCTTACGGGGGACAGATGGCTACACCTTC CASTLRGTDGYTF
NA TRBD1 14 TRBJ1-4 TRBV28 TGTGCCAGCAGTTCAGGGGGCAGTAATGAAAAACTGTTTTTT CASSSGGSNEKLFF
NA NA 13 TRBJ1-3 TRBV5-1 TGCGCCAGCAGCTTGTCCCTTGGAAACACCATATATTTT CASSLSLGNTIYF
NA TRBD1 13 TRBJ1-1 TRBV3-1/TRBV3-2 TGTGCCACTCAACAGGGGTCGAACACTGAAGCTTTCTTT CATQQGSNTEAFF
NA TRBD2 17 TRBJ2-1 TRBV11-2 TGTGCCAGCAGCTTAGATGCTGGGACTAGCAGATACAATGAGCAGTTCTTC CASSLDAGTSRYNEQFF
NA NA 13 TRBJ1-2 TRBV25-1 TGTGCCAGCAGTTCCCGGGAACTGGGGGGCTACACCTTC CASSSRELGGYTF
NA TRBD2 16 TRBJ2-2 TRBV5-6 TGTGCCAGCAGCTTGATTACTAGCGGGAACACCGGGGAGCTGTTTTTT CASSLITSGNTGELFF
NA NA 11 TRBJ2-7 TRBV20-1 TGCAGTGCGAGAGATAACTACGAGCAGTACTTC CSARDNYEQYF
NA TRBD2 14 TRBJ2-7 TRBV2 TGTGCCAGCAGTGAGCGGGAGGGCTCCTACGAGCAGTACTTC CASSEREGSYEQYF
NA TRBD1 14 TRBJ2-1 TRBV9 TGTGCCAGCAGCGTAGGGACAGGGGGTAATGAGCAGTTCTTC CASSVGTGGNEQFF
NA NA 12 TRBJ1-2 TRBV10-2 TGCGCCAGCAGGACAGAAAACTATGGCTACACCTTC CASRTENYGYTF
NA TRBD1 14 TRBJ2-7 TRBV5-1 TGCGCCAGCAGCCCTTTACAGGGGGCGAACGAGCAGTACTTC CASSPLQGANEQYF
NA TRBD1 15 TRBJ2-1 TRBV5-4 TGTGCCAGCAGCTCGAGACAGGGGGCGGTGAATGAGCAGTTCTTC CASSSRQGAVNEQFF
NA NA 18 TRBJ2-1 TRBV15 TGTGCCACCAGCAGAGATGTTAGCGGCCCGAGCTCCTACAATGAGCAGTTCTTC CATSRDVSGPSSYNEQFF
NA TRBD2 15 TRBJ2-1 TRBV6-1 TGTGCCAGCAGTGAGAGTAGTAGCGGGAGGAATGAGCAGTTCTTC CASSESSSGRNEQFF
NA NA 17 TRBJ2-1 TRBV4-1 TGCGCCAGCAGCCGGAACGAGGCTAGCGAATACTACAATGAGCAGTTCTTC CASSRNEASEYYNEQFF
once TRBD1 17 TRBJ1-1 TRBV4-1 TGCGCCAGCAGCCAAGGTCCCCTCCTCAGGGGGGACACTGAAGCTTTCTTT CASSQGPLLRGDTEAFF
NA NA 13 TRBJ2-3 TRBV24-1 TGTGCCACCAGTGGGGTCCCAGGATCGTCACAGTATTTT CATSGVPGSSQYF